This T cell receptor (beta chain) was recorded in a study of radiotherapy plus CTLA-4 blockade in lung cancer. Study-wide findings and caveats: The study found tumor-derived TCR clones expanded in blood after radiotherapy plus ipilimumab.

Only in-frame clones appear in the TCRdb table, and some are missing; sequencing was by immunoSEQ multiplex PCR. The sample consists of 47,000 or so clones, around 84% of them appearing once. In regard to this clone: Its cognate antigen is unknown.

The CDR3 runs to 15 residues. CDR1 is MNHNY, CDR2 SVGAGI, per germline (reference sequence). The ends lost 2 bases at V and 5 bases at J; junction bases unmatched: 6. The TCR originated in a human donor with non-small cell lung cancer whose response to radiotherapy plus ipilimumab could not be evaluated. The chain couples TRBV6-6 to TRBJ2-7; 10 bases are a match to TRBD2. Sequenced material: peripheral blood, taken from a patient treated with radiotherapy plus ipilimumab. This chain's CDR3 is CASSYGLAGENEQYF. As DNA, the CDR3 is TGTGCCAGCAGTTACGGGCTAGCGGGAGAAAACGAGCAGTACTTC.